This T cell receptor (beta chain) derives from a study of control samples from healthy donors and cancer patients. V lost 4 bases to trimming and J lost 0 bases, with 11 bases between them. The CDR3 loop spans 15 amino acids. Looked up from germline, CDR1 is LNHDA and CDR2 is SQIVND (reference sequence). Only in-frame clones appear in the TCRdb table, and some are missing; sequencing was by immunoSEQ multiplex PCR. The repertoire consists of 120,000 or so clones, with over 75% occurring once and the leading ten covering more than 1.5%. The receptor's source is a man younger than 35 in good health. Material for sequencing was blood. The genes are TRBV19 and TRBJ2-3, with D possibly TRBD2 on 6 matching bases. As DNA, the CDR3 is TGTGCCAGTAGTACCCCGGGACTTAGCACAGATACGCAGTATTTT. This gives the protein CASSTPGLSTDTQYF. The variable domain in full, with the rest retrieved from reference TRBV19 and TRBJ2-3, is DGGITQSPKYLFRKEGQNVTLSCEQNLNHDAMYWYRQDPGQGLRLIYYSQIVNDFQKGDIAEGYSVSREKKESFPLTVTSAQKNPTAFYLCASSTPGLSTDTQYFGPGTRLTVL.